The T cell receptor beta chain described here comes from a study of T cells after yellow fever vaccination. A note on this clonotype: No antigen is known for it.

UMIs and a universal primer site were added when TCR cDNA was made by 5'RACE template switching. Via MiXCR, TCRdb re-called the 5' RACE reads, giving one row per CDR3 protein. The sample consists of over 200,000 distinct CDR3 sequences, 6.7% of them appearing once. Study-level findings and limits: Post-booster samples contained most primary-vaccination clones (about 96% CD4, 70% to 90% CD8). Contamination of FACS-sorted repertoires by abundant clonotypes from the bulk population could occur.

This CDR3 spans 17 amino acids. Germline CDR1 reads MNHNS; CDR2 reads SASEGT. Losses at the gene ends were 4 bases for V and 1 base for J; bases not matched to a gene: 8. Source: CD4+ T cells sorted from PBMCs, taken on the day of the yellow fever booster vaccination. V gene TRBV6-1 combines with J gene TRBJ1-3; TRBD1 aligns across 9 bases. The clonotype was recovered from a man aged 25-45 years who received the YFV17D yellow fever vaccine. The CDR3 nucleotides read TGTGCCAGCAGTGTAACTCCGGGACAGGGATCTGGAAACACCATATATTTT. Its protein product is CASSVTPGQGSGNTIYF.